Described below is a single T cell receptor (beta chain) sequence and its context. This clonotype was recorded many times. The specificity of this receptor is unknown. No base qualities exist here, and no much larger clone lies one base off it. The data derive from a study of CXCR3 chemokines and chemotherapy response in bladder cancer (dated by TCRdb to the early 2020s). Turning to the overall study: Whether chemotherapy response in human bladder cancer was predicted by intratumoral CXCR3 chemokine system activity was examined in the study.

CDR3 length: 14 amino acids, cysteine to phenylalanine. Just CDR3 DNA is preserved here, 42 bases in frame from base 1. Trimming removed 6 bases from V and 9 bases from J; the gene matches leave 10 bases unexplained. Via the germline V gene, CDR1 is MNHNS and CDR2 SASEGT. Library preparation employed PCR. This sample was sequenced with an Illumina HiSeq 2500. The raw public reads went through TCRdb reprocessing: fastp at Q25, MiXCR clone calling, in-frame beta chains kept. Merged by CDR3 protein, the rows form single entries marked with the most common genes and DNA. The sample yields approximately 13,000 distinct CDR3 sequences; approximately 13% were counted once. The ten largest clones add up to roughly 25% of the sample.

The specimen was obtained from a patient whose treatment included neoadjuvant chemotherapy. The sequence was obtained from a human donor with bladder cancer that did not respond to neoadjuvant chemotherapy. The chain was built from TRBV6-1 and TRBJ1-5; 8 of the junction bases match TRBD1. The DNA is as follows: TGTGCCAGCAGATCGGACAGGGAGGCTCGGCCCCAGCATTTT. Translated, it gives CASRSDREARPQHF.